The 24 T cell receptor beta chains listed next were all sequenced from one sample in a study of quantifying T cell responses using KT2 cells. The overall study: RNA was reverse transcribed with TCR alpha and beta constant-region primers.

Each cDNA got a UMI-containing oligo ligated at its 3' end. An equimolar mix of RC1.1 and RC1.2 primed the beta chain across TRBC1 and TRBC2. TCRdb reprocessed the UMI-ligation and nested PCR reads with MiXCR, giving one entry per CDR3 protein. The sample carries about 33,000 distinct CDR3 sequences, 10% recorded once. Input material: PBMCs spiked with cells of the T cell clone KT2. These receptors were obtained from a human donor.

This clonotype has more than one count but fewer than ten. The chain links TRBV24-1 to TRBJ2-3; no definite D call. Germline lookup yields CDR1 KGHDR and CDR2 SFDVKD. This CDR3 region has 14 residues. V was pared by 3 bases and J by 2 bases, with 8 bases between. CDR3: CATSDTKYTDTQYF. The CDR3 DNA sequence: TGTGCCACCAGTGATACCAAATACACAGATACGCAGTATTTT.

A few counts support this clonotype. This chain uses TRBV6-2 or TRBV6-3 with TRBJ2-5; D uncertain. The CDR3 is 12 amino acids. The germline gives CDR1 MNHEY, CDR2 SVGEGT. Trimming cost V 6 bases and J 4 bases, with 9 bases left between them. The CDR3 reads CASSPVGETQYF. The CDR3 DNA follows: TGTGCCAGCAGCCCTGTAGGAGAGACCCAGTACTTC.

The chain joins TRBV6-5 to TRBJ2-5; 11 bases align to TRBD2. This CDR3 contains 16 residues. The V gene's germline CDR1 is MNHEY and CDR2 SVGAGI. With 0 bases clipped from V and 1 base from J, the junction kept 1 base outside the gene matches. The CDR3 DNA reads as TGTGCCAGCAGTTACTCAGGGACTAGCGGCCAAGAGACCCAGTACTTC. Its translation is CASSYSGTSGQETQYF.

The rearrangement joins TRBV6-1 to TRBJ2-7; 7 bases align to TRBD1. The CDR3 has 13 amino acids. Germline-derived CDR1 and CDR2 are MNHNS and SASEGT. The junction had 6 bases not matched to a gene; V was cut back by 8 bases and J by 2 bases. The CDR3 DNA reads TGTGCCAGCTCCCGGGACAGCCCCTACGAGCAGTACTTC. As protein: CASSRDSPYEQYF.

V is TRBV5-6 and J is TRBJ1-2; D gene uncertain. The length of the CDR3 is 14 residues. Germline values: CDR1 SGHDT, CDR2 YYEEEE. The V end lost 0 bases, the J end lost 8 bases, and 14 bases lay between the germline ends. CDR3 nucleotide sequence: TGTGCCAGCAGCTTGGGGGTCGCCCTAGGAGGCTACACCTTC. Translation: CASSLGVALGGYTF.

The rearrangement joins TRBV11-2 to TRBJ2-1; tentatively, D is TRBD2 (6 bases). Between the trimmed V and J ends, which lost 6 bases and 2 bases, there was a span of 11 bases. CDR1 is SGHAT and CDR2 is FQNNGV in the germline V gene. This CDR3 is built from 14 residues. The CDR3 sequence: CASSQAGTYNEQFF. The CDR3 coding sequence is TGTGCCAGCAGTCAGGCGGGGACCTACAATGAGCAGTTCTTC.

This chain joins TRBV5-6 and TRBJ2-3; 9 bases map to TRBD1. CDR3 length equals 16 residues. The V gene's germline CDR1 is SGHDT and CDR2 YYEEEE. The V and J ends lost 2 bases and 2 bases, in that order; junction bases with no gene match: 6. CDR3 sequence: CASSFSGQGPTDTQYF. The CDR3 nucleotides are TGTGCCAGCAGCTTTTCCGGACAGGGGCCCACAGATACGCAGTATTTT.

This chain connects TRBV7-2 to TRBJ1-3; D gene unclear. CDR1 SGHTA and CDR2 FQGNSA come from the germline V gene. CDR3 length equals 16 residues. Trimming took off 5 bases at V and 0 bases at J, with 14 bases between the two ends. The CDR3 DNA reads as TGTGCCAGCAGCCCTCGAGGACTGGGCTCTGGAAACACCATATATTTT. Residues: CASSPRGLGSGNTIYF.

This clonotype was observed a few times. This chain links TRBV7-9 with TRBJ1-3; D remains ambiguous. CDR1 SEHNR and CDR2 FQNEAQ come from the germline V gene (reference sequence). The CDR3 spans 11 residues. Trimming removed 6 bases at V and 8 bases at J, with 8 bases between. This chain's CDR3 is CASSQEYTIYF. For the CDR3, the DNA is TGTGCCAGCAGTCAGGAATACACCATATATTTT.

The rearrangement uses TRBV15 and TRBJ2-5; a possible D gene is TRBD2 (5 bases). The CDR3 spans 14 residues. The V and J ends lost 0 bases and 5 bases respectively, with 10 bases between them. Per germline, CDR1 LNHNV and CDR2 YYDKDF (reference sequence). The CDR3 is CATSRDKRVETQYF. CDR3 bases: TGTGCCACCAGCAGAGATAAGAGGGTTGAGACCCAGTACTTC.

CDR3 nucleotides: TGTGCCAGCAGCTTAGAGGGGAGCCGCTACGAGCAGTACTTC. Translated, it gives CASSLEGSRYEQYF. The chain has TRBV13 and TRBJ2-7; D may be TRBD1 or TRBD2 (5 bases each). Germline CDR1 and CDR2: PRHDT and FYEKMQ (reference sequence). V was clipped by 1 base and J by 3 bases, with 10 bases between them. CDR3 length: 14 amino acids.

V and J are TRBV7-9 and TRBJ2-7; D call uncertain. The V gene's germline CDR1 is SEHNR and CDR2 FQNEAQ (reference sequence). V was shortened by 1 base and J by 2 bases, with 9 bases between the two germline ends. This CDR3 comprises 14 residues. Here the CDR3 reads CASSLGEGPYEQYF. The CDR3 DNA sequence: TGTGCCAGCAGCTTAGGGGAAGGGCCCTACGAGCAGTACTTC.

This clonotype showed up many times. The J gene is TRBJ2-1, the V gene TRBV3-1, with 11 nucleotides matching TRBD2. The CDR3 is 16 residues long. The J segment lost 6 bases and the V segment lost 4 bases, leaving 8 bases of the junction unmatched. The V gene's germline CDR1 is LGHDT and CDR2 YNNKEL (reference sequence). Here the CDR3 DNA reads TGTGCCAGCAGCCTCCTGACTAGCGGGGTTCGCAATGAGCAGTTCTTC. Its translation: CASSLLTSGVRNEQFF.

This clonotype was observed at least ten times. The J gene is TRBJ2-3, the V gene TRBV23-1; 7 bases match TRBD1. TRBV23-1 is treated as an ORF (open reading frame) with a function not yet certain. This CDR3 has 18 amino acids. Unmatched junction bases numbered 14, after V lost 3 bases and J lost 2 bases. CDR3 region: CASSHNSPGGRDTDTQYF. CDR3 DNA: TGCGCCAGCAGTCATAATAGTCCAGGGGGTAGGGACACAGATACGCAGTATTTT.

Here the CDR3 DNA reads TGTGCCATCAGCGACGACAGGGTACCAGATACGCAGTATTTT. It codes for CAISDDRVPDTQYF. The gene calls are TRBV10-3 and TRBJ2-3; 7 nucleotides agree with TRBD1. The CDR3 has 14 amino acids. Per germline, CDR1 ENHRY and CDR2 SYGVKD. The junction had 7 bases not matched to a gene; V was cut back by 6 bases and J by 4 bases.

This clonotype was seen many times. The chain's CDR3 is CASSLGNWAQGSEQFF. The CDR3 DNA is TGTGCCAGCAGTTTAGGGAATTGGGCGCAGGGTTCCGAGCAGTTCTTC. The chain is built from TRBV12-3 or TRBV12-4 and TRBJ2-1, with a tentative D call TRBD1 (5 bases). This CDR3 has 16 residues. V lost 1 base, J lost 10 bases, and 20 bases lay in between.

In its sample, this clonotype was seen a few times. V usage is TRBV28 and J usage is TRBJ1-2; no clear D. Trimming pared 3 bases from V and 8 bases from J, leaving 10 bases between. Germline loops: CDR1 MDHEN, CDR2 SYDVKM. This CDR3 is built from 12 residues. CDR3 sequence reads: CASSFGLGGYTF. In DNA, the CDR3 is TGTGCCAGCAGTTTCGGGCTCGGGGGCTACACCTTC.

This clonotype appeared a few times. This chain connects TRBV6-2 or TRBV6-3 to TRBJ1-5; no reliable D call. The V gene's germline CDR1 is MNHEY and CDR2 SVGEGT. V was cut by 2 bases and J by 3 bases, with 8 bases left in between. This CDR3 contains 14 residues. CDR3 in DNA: TGTGCCAGCAGTTACGCCAGGAACAATCAGCCCCAGCATTTT. Protein sequence: CASSYARNNQPQHF.

This clonotype was counted a few times. The J gene is TRBJ2-1, the V gene TRBV2; 7 bases are a match to TRBD2. V lost 6 bases and J lost 0; bases outside the gene matches: 5. The germline CDR1 and CDR2 sequences are SNHLY and FYNNEI. The CDR3 is made up of 15 amino acids. The CDR3 DNA reads as TGTGCCAGCAGCCCCCGGACTAGCTCCTACAATGAGCAGTTCTTC. It translates to CASSPRTSSYNEQFF.

This rearrangement joins TRBV4-1 to TRBJ2-1; 8 bases map to TRBD2. The CDR3 runs 17 residues. In germline, CDR1 is MGHRA, CDR2 YSYEKL. After removal of 3 bases from V and 0 bases from J, the junction contained 7 bases not matched to a gene. This chain's CDR3 is CASSHPPGGGSYNEQFF. DNA of the CDR3: TGCGCCAGCAGCCACCCCCCCGGGGGGGGCTCCTACAATGAGCAGTTCTTC.

At least ten counts were recorded for this clonotype. The chain recombines TRBV6-1 with TRBJ1-1, with no clear D. The germline V and J ends were trimmed by 8 bases and 1 base, with 17 bases remaining between them. Germline V gene data show CDR1 as MNHNS and CDR2 as SASEGT. The CDR3 has 15 residues. In nucleotides, the CDR3 is TGTGCCAGCTCCGTGTTTCCAGGCGGGAACACTGAAGCTTTCTTT. Its translation is CASSVFPGGNTEAFF.

The sample holds many counts of this clonotype. The chain carries TRBV29-1 and TRBJ2-2; D may be TRBD1 or TRBD2 (5 bases each). Germline V gene sequence: CDR1 SQVTM, CDR2 ANQGSEA. V was pared by 3 bases and J by 5 bases, with 13 bases between. There are 14 residues in the CDR3. CDR3 bases: TGCAGCGTTGAGGGGCCAGGGAGTACCGGGGAGCTGTTTTTT. Translating it yields CSVEGPGSTGELFF.

Judged by abundance, this clonotype is medium-sized. This chain links TRBV11-3 with TRBJ1-2, with D possibly matching TRBD1 (5 bases). CDR3 size: 15 residues. V shed 2 bases and J shed 4 bases, with 14 bases lying between them. Germline assignment: CDR1 SGHNT and CDR2 YENEEA. The CDR3 is CASSLTWGQTYGYTF. The CDR3 DNA is TGTGCCAGCAGCTTAACGTGGGGCCAGACCTATGGCTACACCTTC.

The genes are TRBV12-3 or TRBV12-4 and TRBJ2-1, with 12 nucleotides matching TRBD2. The V segment lost 3 bases and the J segment 8 bases; nucleotides outside the gene matches: 5. CDR3 length: 15 amino acids. The CDR3 sequence: CASSFLLAGGYEQFF. CDR3 in DNA: TGTGCCAGCAGTTTTCTGCTAGCGGGAGGGTATGAGCAGTTCTTC.